Shown below are 2 T cell receptor beta chains from a single sample sequenced in a study of blood T cells in healthy people across ages. Using a J-beta primer mix together with a sample-barcoded 5' primer, a second PCR was run for roughly 7 to 11 cycles. MiXCR, applied by TCRdb to the 5' RACE reads, yields one record per CDR3 protein. There are nearly 1 million distinct CDR3 sequences in the sample; just over 50% occur only once, and about 20% lies in the top ten. The sequenced material came from blood. Every receptor here comes from a woman aged 60 to 75 in good health.

This clonotype was seen a handful of times. The CDR3 reads CSARDLQGYGYTF. CDR3 bases: TGCAGTGCTAGAGATCTACAGGGATATGGCTACACCTTC. The chain is built from TRBV20-1 and TRBJ1-2, with D tentatively TRBD1 (6 bases). The CDR3 is made up of 13 amino acids. V lost 0 bases, J lost 5 bases, and 10 bases lay in between. CDR1 and CDR2 (germline): DFQATT, SNEGSKA (reference sequence).

CDR3 DNA: TGTGCCATCACCGAAGGACTAGCGGTGGGGTGCCACGAGCAGTACTTC. Protein sequence: CAITEGLAVGCHEQYF. V usage is TRBV10-3 and J usage is TRBJ2-7, with 10 bases aligning to TRBD2. The junction had 14 bases not matched to a gene; V was cut back by 7 bases and J by 5 bases. Per germline, CDR1 ENHRY and CDR2 SYGVKD. The CDR3 has 16 residues.